This T cell receptor (beta chain) was found in a study of post-analysis software for immune sequencing data. General study results and limits: Normalized Chao1 diversity was significantly lower in multiple sclerosis patients than in controls. Elevated frequency relative to controls characterized four to six TRBV segments in patients, TRBV5-6, TRBV5-1 and TRBV20-1 among them.

Unique-molecular-identifier-tagged TCR beta cDNA libraries were used. TCRdb reanalysed the PCR reads using MiXCR and keeps one entry per CDR3 protein. The sample yields some 690,000 distinct CDR3 sequences, roughly three fifths seen once. Regarding this clonotype: Its antigen is as yet unknown.

V lost 1 base to trimming and J lost 9 bases, with 13 bases between them. The CDR3 consists of 14 residues. CDR1 and CDR2 (germline): SGHDN, FVKESK. Sequencing used blood. The source of this sequence is a girl aged 2 to 9 with multiple sclerosis. The chain uses TRBV14 and TRBJ2-1, with D perhaps TRBD1 (5 bases). This chain's CDR3 is CASSQGRVFGEQFF. CDR3 in DNA: TGTGCCAGCAGCCAAGGCAGGGTGTTCGGTGAGCAGTTCTTC.